This TCR beta chain originates from a study of a mutant IDH1 vaccine in newly diagnosed glioma. Background on the study: Eight vaccinations went to patients in weeks 1, 3, 5, 7, 11, 15, 19, 23. Before enrollment, the patients had been treated with radiotherapy alone, temozolomide alone, or both together. Most of them had received both. General study results and limits: With respect to changes in top peripheral T cell clonotypes, pseudoprogression seemed unrelated.

Regarding time point: week 5, during vaccination. Topical imiquimod was applied with each vaccine dose, which held 300 ug of mutant IDH1 20-mer peptide. Donor tumors were new WHO grade 3 or 4 IDH1-mutant, ATRX-lost astrocytomas. CDR1 and CDR2 from the germline V gene are SGHDT and YYEEEE. This CDR3 has 16 residues. V trimming: 6 bases; J trimming: 2 bases; junction bases outside the gene matches: 11. Measured with immunoSEQ multiplex PCR; TCRdb has only the in-frame clones, and not every one. The sample records fewer than 40,000 clones, roughly 74% being singletons. Of note for this clone: Its target is not known.

The TCR originated in a man in his forties with glioma. The rearrangement links TRBV5-6 to TRBJ2-7, with 10 bases fitting TRBD2. The source was PBMCs, collected from a glioma patient whose treatment included an IDH1 peptide vaccine. CDR3 loop: CASTQAGLAAAYEQYF. DNA of the CDR3: TGTGCCAGCACCCAGGCAGGACTAGCGGCCGCCTACGAGCAGTACTTC.